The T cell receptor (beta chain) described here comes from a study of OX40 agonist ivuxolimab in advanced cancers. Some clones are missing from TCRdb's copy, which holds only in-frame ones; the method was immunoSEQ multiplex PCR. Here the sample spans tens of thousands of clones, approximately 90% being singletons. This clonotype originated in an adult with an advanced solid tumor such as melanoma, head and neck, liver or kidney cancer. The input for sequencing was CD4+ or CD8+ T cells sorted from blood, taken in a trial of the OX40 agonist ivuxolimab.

The CDR3 sequence: CASSPRTSGYTF. The CDR3 DNA reads TGTGCCAGCAGTCCCCGCACGAGCGGCTACACCTTC. This sequence joins TRBV28 and TRBJ1-2; unclear D gene. Germline lookup yields CDR1 MDHEN and CDR2 SYDVKM. V was shortened by 5 bases and J by 8 bases, with 12 bases between the two germline ends. The length of the CDR3 is 12 residues.